The 3 T cell receptor beta chains below were found in one sample sequenced in a study of T cell repertoires in cytomegalovirus infection. TCRdb re-analysed the reads in MiXCR, keeping a single row per CDR3 protein. The table records nearly 450,000 distinct CDR3 sequences, roughly 30% of them present only once. Sequencing was carried out using PBMCs. Receptors were obtained from a human donor in good health (CMV status not recorded). Some clones in this sample may be carry-over from other donors' samples.

This clonotype was seen a few times. The chain couples TRBV6-5 to TRBJ2-3; D unclear. This CDR3 region has 20 residues. V was shortened by 0 bases and J by 0 bases, with 22 bases between the two germline ends. In germline, CDR1 is MNHEY, CDR2 SVGAGI. CDR3 bases: TGTGCCAGCAGTTACTCGCCCCCCGGCTTCGGATTCGGTAGCACAGATACGCAGTATTTT. Translated, it gives CASSYSPPGFGFGSTDTQYF.

This clonotype has just one count. This may come from a read error, since a much larger clone is one base off. CDR3 nucleotide sequence: TGTGCCAGCATCTTATTCCAGGGTTATGGCTACACCTTC. This translates into CASILFQGYGYTF. The chain combines TRBV7-2 with TRBJ1-2; a weak D match, TRBD1 (5 bases). The length of the CDR3 is 13 residues. Per germline, CDR1 SGHTA and CDR2 FQGNSA.

This clonotype was observed a few times. The V call is TRBV11-2, the J call TRBJ2-3; 8 bases align to TRBD2. The CDR3 contains 15 residues. Germline values: CDR1 SGHAT, CDR2 FQNNGV. Trimming at V came to 2 bases and at J to 3 bases, leaving 4 bases not matched to a gene. The CDR3 nucleotides read TGTGCCAGCAGCTTACGGGGGGGTCTTACAGATACGCAGTATTTT. As protein: CASSLRGGLTDTQYF.